This T cell receptor (beta chain) comes out of a study of shared clonotypes between healthy human individuals. Study as a whole: Three plates each covered CD4 naive and memory; CD8 naive two, CD8 memory one.

The CDR3 covers 14 residues. Trimming took 3 bases from V and 0 from J, leaving 7 bases between them. Germline V gene sequence: CDR1 WSHSY, CDR2 SAAADI. Findings and limits, study-wide: Generation probabilities were higher for clonotypes shared across all four sorted-subset donors than for unshared ones. The study drew on few donors, limiting represented genetic and exposure-history diversity.

Clones were sequenced by immunoSEQ multiplex PCR, and TCRdb holds only the in-frame ones, with some missing. The sample holds millions of clones, about 95% seen once. In the naive CD8 group, cells lacked CD45RO and were positively selected for CCR7, so terminally differentiated effector memory CD45RA+ cells were left out. The table lists this clone with a count of one. Its antigen is still unknown. The clonotype was recovered from a man aged 18 to 30 in good health. Sample: naive CD8+ T cells sorted from blood. V usage is TRBV10-2 and J usage is TRBJ2-3; no clear D gene. The CDR3 loop is CASSDWASTDTQYF. DNA of the CDR3: TGCGCCAGCAGTGATTGGGCAAGCACAGATACGCAGTATTTT.